These 26 T cell receptor beta chains were all obtained from the same sample, sequenced in a study of glioma-infiltrating T cells. Using RNA template, CDR3s of TCR alpha and beta were amplified with iRepertoire arm-PCR. From the multiplex PCR reads, TCRdb called clonotypes with MiXCR, one entry per CDR3 protein. The table has 150,000 to 200,000 distinct CDR3 sequences, about 32% seen once. Sequencing was performed on glioma tissue, nonneoplastic brain tissue, or PBMCs (not recorded which). The receptors shown here come from a human donor with low-grade glioma or glioblastoma, undergoing nonglioma brain surgery, or in good health (not recorded which).

This clonotype was observed many times. The rearrangement joins TRBV28 to TRBJ1-2; unclear D gene. Looked up from germline, CDR1 is MDHEN and CDR2 is SYDVKM. Trimming removed 4 bases from V and 3 bases from J, with 12 bases in between. The CDR3 covers 14 residues. Here the CDR3 DNA reads TGTGCCAGCAGTTCTTTCGGACGGGACTATGGCTACACCTTC. Translation: CASSSFGRDYGYTF.

This clonotype was picked up a small number of times. The chain employs TRBV9 and TRBJ2-7, with a possible D match to TRBD1 (6 bases). From germline, CDR1 is SGDLS and CDR2 YYNGEE. V was shortened by 3 bases and J by 5 bases, with 12 bases between the two germline ends. This CDR3 has 13 amino acids. This chain's CDR3 is CASSEGGFDEQYF. Written as DNA, the CDR3 is TGTGCCAGCAGCGAAGGGGGTTTCGACGAGCAGTACTTC.

This clonotype was seen many times. CDR3 residues: CASTKGQVYEQYF. The DNA of the CDR3 is TGTGCCAGCACCAAGGGCCAAGTCTACGAGCAGTACTTC. The chain has TRBV6-2 or TRBV6-3 and TRBJ2-7; D not certain. CDR1 and CDR2 (germline): MNHEY, SVGEGT. V lost 7 bases and J lost 3, with 13 bases in between. The CDR3 has 13 amino acids.

CDR3 nucleotide sequence: TGCAGCGTTGAAGATATGGGACAGAAAACCCCCTATGGCTACACCTTC. This codes for CSVEDMGQKTPYGYTF. The chain employs TRBV29-1 and TRBJ1-2, with TRBD1 matching 7 bases. The CDR3 has 16 amino acids. With 0 bases clipped from V and 4 bases from J, the junction kept 11 bases outside the gene matches. The germline CDR1 and CDR2 sequences are SQVTM and ANQGSEA.

There are many counts of this clonotype. This rearrangement joins TRBV28 to TRBJ2-3, with 8 bases matching TRBD2. CDR3 size: 15 residues. Per the germline V gene, CDR1 is MDHEN and CDR2 is SYDVKM. With V trimmed by 1 base and J by 4 bases, 4 bases remained unmatched. The CDR3 spells CASSLSKRGSDTQYF. CDR3 sequence (DNA): TGTGCCAGCAGTTTATCAAAGCGGGGGTCAGATACGCAGTATTTT. Looking up the rest from reference TRBV28 and TRBJ2-3 gives the full variable domain: DVKVTQSSRYLVKRTGEKVFLECVQDMDHENMFWYRQDPGLGLRLIYFSYDVKMKEKGDIPEGYSVSREKKERFSLILESASTNQTSMYLCASSLSKRGSDTQYFGPGTRLTVL.

This clonotype was recorded many times. V and J are TRBV19 and TRBJ2-3; no firm D call. Deletions cut 3 bases from V and 3 bases from J, with 10 bases between. CDR3 size: 14 residues. Germline-derived CDR1 and CDR2 are LNHDA and SQIVND (reference sequence). The CDR3 reads CASSIGPITDTQYF. CDR3 nucleotides: TGTGCCAGTAGTATCGGGCCGATTACAGATACGCAGTATTTT.

V usage is TRBV7-2 and J usage is TRBJ2-1; 13 bases match TRBD2. CDR1 SGHTA and CDR2 FQGNSA come from the germline V gene. This CDR3 has 15 residues. The V and J ends lost 5 bases and 9 bases, in that order; junction bases with no gene match: 7. This chain's CDR3 is CASSTGLAGTREQFF. The CDR3 nucleotides are TGTGCCAGCAGCACGGGACTAGCGGGGACGCGTGAGCAGTTCTTC.

With regard to this clonotype: It may be a read error: a sequence one base away is much more abundant. The V gene is TRBV3-1, the J gene TRBJ2-5; D is undetermined. CDR3 size: 11 residues. CDR1 and CDR2 from the germline V gene are LGHDT and YNNKEL (reference sequence). The CDR3 DNA follows: TGTGCCGGCAGATCCCAAGAGACCCAGTACTTC. This sequence encodes CAGRSQETQYF.

The chain combines TRBV29-1 with TRBJ1-2; 8 bases align to TRBD1. CDR1 is SQVTM and CDR2 is ANQGSEA in the germline V gene. This CDR3 is built from 13 residues. V lost 4 bases to trimming and J lost 6 bases; unmatched junction nucleotides: 7. The CDR3 here is CSVARTGQDGYTF. CDR3 coding DNA: TGCAGCGTTGCCCGGACAGGGCAGGATGGCTACACCTTC.

In its sample, this clonotype was seen many times. The chain employs TRBV6-6 and TRBJ1-2; perhaps TRBD1 as D (6 bases). V was pared by 0 bases and J by 7 bases, with 15 bases between. The CDR3 is 15 residues long. Germline V gene data show CDR1 as MNHNY and CDR2 as SVGAGI (reference sequence). DNA of the CDR3: TGTGCCAGCAGTTACTCGAGGGGGTTCGGGGCTGGCTACACCTTC. Translation: CASSYSRGFGAGYTF.

This clonotype was recorded at least ten times. V gene TRBV9 combines with J gene TRBJ1-1; D remains unclear. The CDR3 covers 13 residues. Deletions cut 0 bases from V and 2 bases from J, with 5 bases between. The germline V gene has CDR1 SGDLS and CDR2 YYNGEE. CDR3 in amino acids: CASSVADNTEAFF. CDR3 sequence (DNA): TGTGCCAGCAGCGTAGCAGATAACACTGAAGCTTTCTTT.

By frequency in the sample, this clonotype is medium-sized. The rearrangement uses TRBV29-1 and TRBJ1-1; D call uncertain. From germline, CDR1 is SQVTM and CDR2 ANQGSEA. V was pared by 6 bases and J by 0 bases, with 11 bases between. This CDR3 region has 13 residues. CDR3 sequence reads: CSVPGVLNTEAFF. For the CDR3, the DNA is TGCAGCGTGCCTGGGGTGTTGAACACTGAAGCTTTCTTT.

This clonotype was found a few times. The chain couples TRBV12-3 or TRBV12-4 to TRBJ2-3; the match to TRBD2 covers 7 bases. V was pared by 6 bases and J by 1 base, with 10 bases of the junction left unmatched. This CDR3 is built from 16 residues. The CDR3 sequence: CASSPAVGRGTDTQYF. CDR3 in DNA: TGTGCCAGCAGCCCCGCCGTGGGGAGGGGCACAGATACGCAGTATTTT.

The chain combines TRBV28 with TRBJ2-7; 7 bases line up with TRBD1. The CDR3 covers 16 residues. Germline CDR1 is MDHEN and CDR2 is SYDVKM. V lost 3 bases to trimming and J lost 1 base; unmatched junction nucleotides: 9. The CDR3 DNA reads TGTGCCAGCAGTTTCGGACAGGCGAAAGATTCCTACGAGCAGTACTTC. It codes for CASSFGQAKDSYEQYF.

This clonotype appeared many times. V is TRBV15 and J is TRBJ2-2; 10 positions agree with TRBD1. Looked up from germline, CDR1 is LNHNV and CDR2 is YYDKDF (reference sequence). CDR3 length: 18 amino acids. J was trimmed by 6 bases and V by 0 bases; bases with no gene match: 10. The CDR3: CATSRDYPGTGEAGELFF. The CDR3 bases are TGTGCCACCAGCAGAGATTATCCCGGGACAGGGGAGGCCGGGGAGCTGTTTTTT.

This clonotype was recorded many times. The chain is built from TRBV28 and TRBJ2-1; perhaps TRBD2 as D (7 bases). The CDR3 covers 15 residues. V was pared by 8 bases and J by 7 bases, with 21 bases between. Germline CDR1 and CDR2: MDHEN and SYDVKM. The CDR3 DNA sequence: TGTGCCAGCGAAACGGCGGCGGAGGGGGGGAATGAGCAGTTCTTC. Amino acid sequence: CASETAAEGGNEQFF.

This clonotype was picked up a small number of times. V usage is TRBV9 and J usage is TRBJ2-7; 8 bases are shared with TRBD1. Germline V gives CDR1 SGDLS, CDR2 YYNGEE. V shed 4 bases, J shed 2 bases, and the junction held 11 bases outside the gene matches. CDR3 size: 16 residues. CDR3 DNA: TGTGCCAGCAGCTCTCCCCAGACAGGGGCGGCCTACGAGCAGTACTTC. The encoded protein is CASSSPQTGAAYEQYF.

This clonotype was detected ten times or more. This chain uses TRBV6-1 with TRBJ1-1; no definite D call. Per the germline V gene, CDR1 is MNHNS and CDR2 is SASEGT. The CDR3 sequence is 13 residues long. Deletions cut 5 bases from V and 1 base from J, with 8 bases between. This CDR3 reads CASSYRANTEAFF. The CDR3 DNA sequence: TGTGCCAGCAGTTATCGCGCGAACACTGAAGCTTTCTTT.

This clonotype was picked up many times. The V gene is TRBV6-2 or TRBV6-3, the J gene TRBJ1-2; D might be TRBD1 (6 bases). The CDR3 covers 14 residues. In germline, CDR1 is MNHEY, CDR2 SVGEGT. Trimming took off 7 bases at V and 3 bases at J, with 15 bases between the two ends. CDR3 region: CASTKDRDYYGYTF. As DNA, the CDR3 is TGTGCCAGCACCAAGGACAGAGATTACTATGGCTACACCTTC.

This clonotype was picked up many times. The J gene is TRBJ2-7, the V gene TRBV3-1; no definite D call. Trimming took 4 bases from V and 2 from J, leaving 18 bases between them. Germline V gives CDR1 LGHDT, CDR2 YNNKEL (reference sequence). This CDR3 is 16 amino acids long. CDR3 in amino acids: CASSLSLVTPAYEQYF. In nucleotides, the CDR3 is TGTGCCAGCAGCCTTTCTCTAGTGACACCCGCCTACGAGCAGTACTTC.

This clonotype was seen once. The genes are TRBV6-2 or TRBV6-3 and TRBJ2-5, with 11 bases matching TRBD2. With 8 bases clipped from V and 6 bases from J, the junction kept 14 bases outside the gene matches. The CDR3 length is 16 residues. Germline assignment: CDR1 MNHEY and CDR2 SVGEGT. The CDR3: CASGPLGLADVQTQYF. CDR3 bases: TGTGCCAGCGGACCATTGGGACTAGCGGATGTGCAGACCCAGTACTTC.

This clonotype appeared once. Compared with germline, one end of the junction differs, possibly owing to a read error. This rearrangement joins TRBV29-1 to TRBJ2-3; D uncertain. Germline V lookup: CDR1 SQVTM, CDR2 ANQGSEA. The CDR3 is 11 residues long. CDR3 DNA sequence: TGCGGCGTCCGAAGCACAGATACGCAGTATTTT. This translates into CGVRSTDTQYF.

This clonotype has a count of ten or more. The chain uses TRBV7-2 and TRBJ1-4, with D uncertain. The CDR3 extends over 14 amino acids. Germline-derived CDR1 and CDR2 are SGHTA and FQGNSA. V lost 6 bases and J lost 7, with 15 bases in between. The CDR3, as DNA: TGTGCCAGCAGTCCGGTTCGGGTTGGTGAAAAACTGTTTTTT. Its translation is CASSPVRVGEKLFF.

This clonotype is medium-sized (0.01 to 0.1%) in the sample. The chain links TRBV6-2 or TRBV6-3 to TRBJ2-5; no firm D call. This CDR3 spans 14 amino acids. V lost 4 bases to trimming and J lost 2 bases, with 11 bases between them. Germline lookup yields CDR1 MNHEY and CDR2 SVGEGT. CDR3 coding DNA: TGTGCCAGCAGTTCGACGGTGAGACAAGAGACCCAGTACTTC. Encoded protein: CASSSTVRQETQYF.

The V and J genes are TRBV10-3 and TRBJ2-3; 8 bases align to TRBD2. V lost 5 bases and J lost 2; bases outside the gene matches: 3. The CDR3 has 14 amino acids. Germline V gene sequence: CDR1 ENHRY, CDR2 SYGVKD. CDR3 DNA: TGTGCCATCAGTTTAGCGGGAATCACAGATACGCAGTATTTT. It translates to CAISLAGITDTQYF.

This clonotype appeared many times. The chain couples TRBV4-3 to TRBJ2-1; 8 bases are shared with TRBD2. Germline-derived CDR1 and CDR2 are LGHNA and YSLEER. J gave up 2 bases and V 0 bases, and 3 bases lay outside the gene matches. CDR3 length: 16 residues. The DNA of the CDR3 is TGCGCCAGCAGCCAAGACCTAGCGGGCCCCTACAATGAGCAGTTCTTC. Protein: CASSQDLAGPYNEQFF.